Listed here are 10 T cell receptor beta chains from one sample, sequenced in a study of blood T cell repertoires in COVID-19. This table comes from immunoSEQ multiplex PCR, and its TCRdb copy is limited to in-frame clones, with some not included. This table has roughly 45,000 clones, 89% appearing once. The sample consisted of peripheral blood. These receptors all stem from a human donor in a cohort sampled during active COVID-19.

The chain has TRBV7-2 and TRBJ1-4; 9 bases map to TRBD1. Germline V gene sequence: CDR1 SGHTA, CDR2 FQGNSA. J was trimmed by 7 bases and V by 4 bases; bases with no gene match: 13. This CDR3 spans 17 amino acids. The CDR3 reads CASSWGQGAIRGEKLFF. The DNA of the CDR3 is TGTGCCAGCAGCTGGGGACAGGGCGCCATTAGGGGTGAAAAACTGTTTTTT.

The chain couples TRBV5-1 to TRBJ1-2; D possibly corresponds to TRBD1 (6 bases). Germline V lookup: CDR1 SGHRS, CDR2 YFSETQ. V shed 0 bases and J shed 4 bases, with 10 bases lying between them. The CDR3 consists of 14 residues. In DNA form, the CDR3 reads TGCGCCAGCAGCTTGGCGGACAGCTTCTATGGCTACACCTTC. It codes for CASSLADSFYGYTF. The full variable domain, in which reference TRBV5-1 and TRBJ1-2 provide the parts outside the CDR3, is KAGVTQTPRYLIKTRGQQVTLSCSPISGHRSVSWYQQTPGQGLQFLFEYFSETQRNKGNFPGRFSGRQFSNSRSEMNVSTLELGDSALYLCASSLADSFYGYTFGSGTRLTVV.

This clone was counted once. This rearrangement joins TRBV27 to TRBJ1-1; TRBD1 might be the D (5 bases). The CDR3 is 14 residues long. Germline CDR1 MNHEY, CDR2 SMNVEV (reference sequence). With 7 bases removed from V and 6 bases from J, the gap between germline ends came to 18 bases. The CDR3 nucleotides are TGTGCCAGCATGTTGGACATCCTGACCCCTGAAGCTTTCTTT. Its protein is CASMLDILTPEAFF.

The chain joins TRBV5-1 to TRBJ2-5, with a weak D call TRBD2 (5 bases). This CDR3 spans 13 amino acids. The V and J ends lost 4 bases and 2 bases respectively, with 9 bases between them. Germline V gene sequence: CDR1 SGHRS, CDR2 YFSETQ. The CDR3 DNA reads TGCGCCAGCAGCCCGGGATCACAAGAGACCCAGTACTTC. Protein sequence: CASSPGSQETQYF.

The chain combines TRBV6-1 with TRBJ1-1; 12 bases are a match to TRBD1. With V trimmed by 3 bases and J by 0 bases, 14 bases remained unmatched. The CDR3 length is 20 residues. Germline V gene sequence: CDR1 MNHNS, CDR2 SASEGT. Here the CDR3 reads CASSDRDRGRALQMNTEAFF. CDR3 bases: TGTGCCAGCAGTGACCGGGACAGGGGGCGCGCCCTGCAAATGAACACTGAAGCTTTCTTT.

V gene TRBV7-9 combines with J gene TRBJ2-7; TRBD2 matches at 9 bases. The CDR3 has 12 residues. Germline assignment: CDR1 SEHNR and CDR2 FQNEAQ (reference sequence). CDR3 DNA: TGTGCGTCGGGGACTAGCTTGTCCGAGCAGTACTTC. This codes for CASGTSLSEQYF.

J is TRBJ1-1 and V is TRBV11-2; maybe TRBD1 (6 bases). V lost 5 bases to trimming and J lost 4 bases, with 29 bases between them. The CDR3 has 19 amino acids. Germline assignment: CDR1 SGHAT and CDR2 FQNNGV. CDR3 DNA: TGTGCCAGCAGCCCGGGGCGTAGGGGGGGGTTGGTCCGGAGCACTGAAGCTTTCTTT. Encoded protein: CASSPGRRGGLVRSTEAFF.

The CDR3 DNA reads as TGTGCCAGCAGACCCCGGGACACTTCCTACGAGCAGTACTTC. Its translation: CASRPRDTSYEQYF. The chain has TRBV6-5 and TRBJ2-7, with D possibly matching TRBD1 (6 bases). Trimming removed 6 bases from V and 1 base from J, with 13 bases in between. The CDR3 consists of 14 residues. Germline-derived CDR1 and CDR2 are MNHEY and SVGAGI.

The genes are TRBV5-1 and TRBJ2-7; 8 bases map to TRBD1. Looked up from germline, CDR1 is SGHRS and CDR2 is YFSETQ. Trimming at V came to 0 bases and at J to 3 bases, leaving 5 bases not matched to a gene. The CDR3 has 15 residues. The CDR3 reads CASSLAVGQGYEQYF. In nucleotides, the CDR3 is TGCGCCAGCAGCTTGGCGGTAGGACAGGGCTACGAGCAGTACTTC. Filled out from reference TRBV5-1 and TRBJ2-7, the complete variable domain reads KAGVTQTPRYLIKTRGQQVTLSCSPISGHRSVSWYQQTPGQGLQFLFEYFSETQRNKGNFPGRFSGRQFSNSRSEMNVSTLELGDSALYLCASSLAVGQGYEQYFGPGTRLTVT.

The V call is TRBV4-1, the J call TRBJ2-7, with 7 nucleotides matching TRBD2. This CDR3 has 14 amino acids. V was clipped by 1 base and J by 4 bases; unmatched bases: 4. Germline lookup yields CDR1 MGHRA and CDR2 YSYEKL. The CDR3 loop reads CASSQGAGEYEQYF. In DNA, the CDR3 is TGCGCCAGCAGCCAAGGGGCGGGGGAGTACGAGCAGTACTTC.